This T cell receptor (beta chain) was profiled in a study of T-cell reconstitution after alpha-beta-depleted transplantation in children. Regarding the study as a whole: By about two months after transplant, alpha-beta T cells reportedly arose from several hundred graft clones that had expanded.

Preparing the TCRbeta library involved the use of unique molecular identifiers. One entry per CDR3 protein, called by TCRdb with MiXCR from the PCR reads. This table holds about 300,000 distinct CDR3 sequences, around 10% found once. As concerns this clonotype: What it recognizes is unknown. A much larger clone differs from this one at a single base, so this may be a read error.

This material consisted of PBMCs, taken before TCRalphabeta/CD19-depleted stem cell transplant. The sequence was obtained from a boy under three years old with acute myeloid leukemia, due to receive a stem cell transplant.

The DNA of the CDR3 is TGCAGTGCCCGCCGGGGACATATGAACACTGACGCTTTCTTT. This sequence encodes CSARRGHMNTDAFF. The chain employs TRBV20-1 and TRBJ1-1; tentative D call: TRBD1 (6 bases). CDR3 length: 14 residues. Per germline, CDR1 DFQATT and CDR2 SNEGSKA (reference sequence).